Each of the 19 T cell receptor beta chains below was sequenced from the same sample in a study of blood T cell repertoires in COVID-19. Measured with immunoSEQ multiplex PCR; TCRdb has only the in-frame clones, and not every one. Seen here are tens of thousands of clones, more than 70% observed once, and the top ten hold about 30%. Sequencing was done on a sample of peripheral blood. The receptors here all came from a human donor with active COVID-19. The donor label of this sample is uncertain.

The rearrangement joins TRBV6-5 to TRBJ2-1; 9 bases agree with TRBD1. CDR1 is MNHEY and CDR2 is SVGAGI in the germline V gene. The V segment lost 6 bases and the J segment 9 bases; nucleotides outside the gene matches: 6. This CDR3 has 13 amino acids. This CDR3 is CASSSTGGTEQFF. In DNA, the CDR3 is TGTGCCAGCAGCAGCACAGGGGGCACTGAGCAGTTCTTC.

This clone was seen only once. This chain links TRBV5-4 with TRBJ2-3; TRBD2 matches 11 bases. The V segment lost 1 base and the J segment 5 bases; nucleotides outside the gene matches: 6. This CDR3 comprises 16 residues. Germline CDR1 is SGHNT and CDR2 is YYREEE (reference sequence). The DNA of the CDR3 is TGTGCCAGCAGCTTGTCTACTAGCGGGAGAGGAGATACGCAGTATTTT. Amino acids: CASSLSTSGRGDTQYF.

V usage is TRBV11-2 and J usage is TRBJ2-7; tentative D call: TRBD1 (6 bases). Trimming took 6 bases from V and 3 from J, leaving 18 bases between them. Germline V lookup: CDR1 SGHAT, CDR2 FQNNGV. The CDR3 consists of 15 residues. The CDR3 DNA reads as TGTGCCAGCAGTTCCTACCCGGGACACGGCTACGAGCAGTACTTC. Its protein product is CASSSYPGHGYEQYF.

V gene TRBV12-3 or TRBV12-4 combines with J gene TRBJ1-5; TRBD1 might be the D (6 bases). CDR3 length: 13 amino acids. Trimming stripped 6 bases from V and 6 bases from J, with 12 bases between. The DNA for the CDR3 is TGTGCCAGCAGGACAGGACTAGGTCAGCCCCAGCATTTT. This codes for CASRTGLGQPQHF.

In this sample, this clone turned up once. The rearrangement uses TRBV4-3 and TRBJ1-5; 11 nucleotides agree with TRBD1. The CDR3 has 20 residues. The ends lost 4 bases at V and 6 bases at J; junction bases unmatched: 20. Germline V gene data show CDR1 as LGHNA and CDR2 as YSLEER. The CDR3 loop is CASSRVKYRDRGWVSQPQHF. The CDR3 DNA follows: TGCGCCAGCAGCCGAGTTAAATACCGGGACAGGGGGTGGGTCAGTCAGCCCCAGCATTTT.

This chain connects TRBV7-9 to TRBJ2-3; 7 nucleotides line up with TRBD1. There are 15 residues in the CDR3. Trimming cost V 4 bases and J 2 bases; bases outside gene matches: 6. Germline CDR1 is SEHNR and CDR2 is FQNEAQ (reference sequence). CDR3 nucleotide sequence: TGTGCCAGCAGCTCCGAAGGGGGCAACACAGATACGCAGTATTTT. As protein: CASSSEGGNTDTQYF.

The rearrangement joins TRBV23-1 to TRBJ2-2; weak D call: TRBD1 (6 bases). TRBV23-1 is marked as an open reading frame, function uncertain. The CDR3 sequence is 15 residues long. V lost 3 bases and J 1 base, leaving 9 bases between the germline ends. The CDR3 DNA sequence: TGCGCCAGCAGTCACCTGGACAGGAACACCGGGGAGCTGTTTTTT. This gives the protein CASSHLDRNTGELFF.

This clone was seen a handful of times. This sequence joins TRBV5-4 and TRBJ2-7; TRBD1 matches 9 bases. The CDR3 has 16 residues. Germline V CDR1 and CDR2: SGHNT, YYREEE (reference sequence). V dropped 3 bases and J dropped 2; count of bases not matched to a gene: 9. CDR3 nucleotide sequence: TGTGCCAGCAGCTCGTCTGACAGGGGGTACGCCTACGAGCAGTACTTC. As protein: CASSSSDRGYAYEQYF.

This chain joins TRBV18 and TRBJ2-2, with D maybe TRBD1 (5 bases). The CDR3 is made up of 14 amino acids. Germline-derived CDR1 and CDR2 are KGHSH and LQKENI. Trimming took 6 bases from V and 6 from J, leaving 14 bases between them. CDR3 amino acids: CASSQGVNSGELFF. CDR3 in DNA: TGTGCCAGCTCCCAGGGTGTTAACTCCGGGGAGCTGTTTTTT.

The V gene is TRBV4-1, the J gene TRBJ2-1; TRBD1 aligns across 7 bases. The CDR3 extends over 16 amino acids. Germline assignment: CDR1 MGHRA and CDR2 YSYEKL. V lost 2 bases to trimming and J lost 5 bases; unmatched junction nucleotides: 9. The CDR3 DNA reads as TGCGCCAGCAGCCAACGAAGTGGGACAGTCGACAATGAGCAGTTCTTC. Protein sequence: CASSQRSGTVDNEQFF.

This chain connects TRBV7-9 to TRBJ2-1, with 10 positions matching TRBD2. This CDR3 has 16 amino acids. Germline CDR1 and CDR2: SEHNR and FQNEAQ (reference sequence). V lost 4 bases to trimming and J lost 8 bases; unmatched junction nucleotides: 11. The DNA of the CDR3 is TGTGCCAGCAGCTCCATAGCTAGCGGGAGTTTCTATGAGCAGTTCTTC. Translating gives CASSSIASGSFYEQFF.

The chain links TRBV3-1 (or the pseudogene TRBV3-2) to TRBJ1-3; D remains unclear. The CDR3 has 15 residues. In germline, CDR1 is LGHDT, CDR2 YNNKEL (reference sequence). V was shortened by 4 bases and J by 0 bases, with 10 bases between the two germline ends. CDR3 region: CASSPDLISGNTIYF. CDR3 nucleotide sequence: TGTGCCAGCAGCCCAGACCTAATCTCTGGAAACACCATATATTTT.

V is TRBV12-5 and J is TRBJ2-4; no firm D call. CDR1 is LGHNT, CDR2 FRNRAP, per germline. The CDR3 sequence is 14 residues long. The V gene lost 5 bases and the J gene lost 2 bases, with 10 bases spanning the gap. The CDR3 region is CASGIGDPKNIQYF. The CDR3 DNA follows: TGTGCTAGTGGTATCGGAGACCCCAAAAACATTCAGTACTTC.

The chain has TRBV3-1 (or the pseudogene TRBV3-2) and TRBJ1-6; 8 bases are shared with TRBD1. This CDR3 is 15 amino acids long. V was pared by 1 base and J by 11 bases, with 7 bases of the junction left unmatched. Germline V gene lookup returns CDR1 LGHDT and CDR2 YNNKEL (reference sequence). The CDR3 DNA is TGTGCCAGCAGCCAAGCTCCAGGGGGCGAGGCACCCCTCCACTTT. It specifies CASSQAPGGEAPLHF.

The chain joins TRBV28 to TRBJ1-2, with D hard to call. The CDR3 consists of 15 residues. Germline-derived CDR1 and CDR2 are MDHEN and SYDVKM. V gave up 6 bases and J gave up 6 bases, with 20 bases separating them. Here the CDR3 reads CASSLLLPKENGYTF. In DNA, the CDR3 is TGTGCCAGCAGCCTCCTACTCCCAAAGGAGAATGGCTACACCTTC.

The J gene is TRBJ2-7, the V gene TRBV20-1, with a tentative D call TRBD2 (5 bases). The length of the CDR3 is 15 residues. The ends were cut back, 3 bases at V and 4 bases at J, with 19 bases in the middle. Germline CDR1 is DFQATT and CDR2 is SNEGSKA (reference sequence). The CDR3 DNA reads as TGCAGTGCTAGTTCCCGTACTAGGGTCCGGTACGAGCAGTACTTC. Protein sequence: CSASSRTRVRYEQYF.

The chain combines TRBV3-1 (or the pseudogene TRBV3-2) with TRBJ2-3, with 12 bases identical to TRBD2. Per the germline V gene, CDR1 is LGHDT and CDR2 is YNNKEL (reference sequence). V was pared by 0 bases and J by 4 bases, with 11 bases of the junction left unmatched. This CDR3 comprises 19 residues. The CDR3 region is CASSQDGLAGSITPDTQYF. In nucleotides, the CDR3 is TGTGCCAGCAGCCAAGACGGACTAGCGGGATCCATCACCCCAGATACGCAGTATTTT.

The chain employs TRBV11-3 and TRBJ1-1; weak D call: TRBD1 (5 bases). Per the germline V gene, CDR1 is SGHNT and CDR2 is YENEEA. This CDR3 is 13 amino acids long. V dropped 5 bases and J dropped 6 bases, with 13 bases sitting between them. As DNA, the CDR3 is TGTGCCAGCAGCCCCCCATGGGGCTCTGAAGCTTTCTTT. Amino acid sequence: CASSPPWGSEAFF.

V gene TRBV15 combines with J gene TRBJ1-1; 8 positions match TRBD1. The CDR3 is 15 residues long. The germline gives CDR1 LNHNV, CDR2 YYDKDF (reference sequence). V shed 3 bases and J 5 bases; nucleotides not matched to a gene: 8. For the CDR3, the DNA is TGTGCCACCAGCAGTAGGGCAGGGGGCTGGACTGAAGCTTTCTTT. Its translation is CATSSRAGGWTEAFF.